Below, 22 T cell receptor beta chains from the same sample are listed, as sequenced in a study of CD8+ T cells in alopecia areata (dated by TCRdb to 2016 to 2018). Receptor libraries were prepared by the immunoSEQ multiplex PCR assay. To provide template for TCR sequencing, every sample had RNA extracted and reverse transcribed into cDNA. TCRdb limited this immuneACCESS table to in-frame rearrangements with V and J called. A share of clones is missing; checked studies link under half to unresolved V genes, and the rest is unexplained. This sample lists about 190,000 clones; about three fifths were detected once. The top ten clonotypes cover 0.65% to 0.7% of the sample. This specimen's time point label, per the study, means: approximately 4 weeks on oral tofacitinib. The treatment or condition label here, explained by the study, means: oral pan-JAK inhibitor, 5-10 mg twice daily. Sequencing used CD4+ T cells sorted from blood, obtained at week 4, from a patient treated with tofacitinib. The origin of the receptors is a human donor with alopecia areata.

This clone was seen a few times. The chain links TRBV30 to TRBJ2-1; unclear D gene. Germline lookup yields CDR1 GTSNPN and CDR2 SVGIG (reference sequence). V dropped 0 bases and J dropped 2 bases, with 5 bases sitting between them. The CDR3 runs 13 residues. The CDR3 region is CAWSVYPYNEQFF. For the CDR3, the DNA is TGTGCCTGGAGTGTATACCCCTACAATGAGCAGTTCTTC.

The chain is built from TRBV2 and TRBJ2-1; perhaps TRBD2 as D (5 bases). Germline V lookup: CDR1 SNHLY, CDR2 FYNNEI. V dropped 2 bases and J dropped 2 bases, with 13 bases sitting between them. This CDR3 region has 16 residues. In nucleotides, the CDR3 is TGTGCCAGCAGTGAACGTAGGTTAGCGCCCTACAATGAGCAGTTCTTC. Protein sequence: CASSERRLAPYNEQFF. Full variable domain (rest looked up from reference TRBV2 and TRBJ2-1): EPEVTQTPSHQVTQMGQEVILRCVPISNHLYFYWYRQILGQKVEFLVSFYNNEISEKSEIFDDQFSVERPDGSNFTLKIRSTKLEDSAMYFCASSERRLAPYNEQFFGPGTRLTVL.

This clone was seen a handful of times. The V and J genes are TRBV27 and TRBJ2-3; TRBD2 matches at 9 bases. The germline V gene encodes CDR1 MNHEY and CDR2 SMNVEV (reference sequence). The CDR3 is 14 amino acids. Germline trimming cut 7 bases from V and 4 bases from J; bases unmatched to any gene: 6. CDR3 residues: CASKLAGASDTQYF. The CDR3 nucleotides are TGTGCCAGCAAATTAGCGGGAGCTTCAGATACGCAGTATTTT.

V is TRBV7-8 and J is TRBJ2-7; D unclear. The germline V gene encodes CDR1 SGHVS and CDR2 FQNEAQ. Trimming took off 2 bases at V and 6 bases at J, with 5 bases between the two ends. The CDR3 contains 11 residues. CDR3 sequence reads: CASSLIGEQYF. Written as DNA, the CDR3 is TGTGCCAGCAGCTTAATTGGCGAGCAGTACTTC.

This clone occurred a few times. The genes are TRBV19 and TRBJ2-5, with a tentative D call TRBD2 (7 bases). Deletions cut 5 bases from V and 5 bases from J, with 15 bases between. The CDR3 spans 14 residues. Germline values: CDR1 LNHDA, CDR2 SQIVND (reference sequence). The CDR3 DNA follows: TGTGCCAGTAGTGACAAGGGGGGGTTTGAGACCCAGTACTTC. It translates to CASSDKGGFETQYF. Full variable domain (remainder filled in from reference TRBV19 and TRBJ2-5): DGGITQSPKYLFRKEGQNVTLSCEQNLNHDAMYWYRQDPGQGLRLIYYSQIVNDFQKGDIAEGYSVSREKKESFPLTVTSAQKNPTAFYLCASSDKGGFETQYFGPGTRLLVL.

J is TRBJ2-3 and V is TRBV29-1; TRBD2 matches at 8 bases. The CDR3 runs to 13 residues. Looked up from germline, CDR1 is SQVTM and CDR2 is ANQGSEA. Trimming cost V 6 bases and J 1 base; bases outside gene matches: 3. The CDR3: CSVKAGGTDTQYF. CDR3 coding DNA: TGCAGCGTGAAAGCGGGAGGCACAGATACGCAGTATTTT.

This clone was observed a few times. The V call is TRBV29-1, the J call TRBJ2-7, with a weak D call TRBD1 (6 bases). This CDR3 has 14 residues. The V end lost 5 bases, the J end lost 2 bases, and 16 bases lay between the germline ends. CDR1 and CDR2 (germline): SQVTM, ANQGSEA. CDR3 amino acids: CSVTITRQAYEQYF. CDR3 in DNA: TGCAGCGTTACCATCACCAGACAGGCCTACGAGCAGTACTTC.

V gene TRBV30 combines with J gene TRBJ2-3; perhaps D is TRBD1 or TRBD2 (5 bases each). The germline CDR1 and CDR2 sequences are GTSNPN and SVGIG (reference sequence). This CDR3 is built from 14 residues. Trimming removed 2 bases from V and 0 bases from J, with 9 bases in between. CDR3 protein: CAWSWGGSTDTQYF. The DNA for the CDR3 is TGTGCCTGGAGTTGGGGCGGGAGCACAGATACGCAGTATTTT. Combining the CDR3 with reference TRBV30 and TRBJ2-3 gives the whole variable domain SQTIHQWPATLVQPVGSPLSLECTVEGTSNPNLYWYRQAAGRGLQLLFYSVGIGQISSEVPQNLSASRPQDRQFILSSKKLLLSDSGFYLCAWSWGGSTDTQYFGPGTRLTVL.

The J gene is TRBJ2-2, the V gene TRBV2; D assignment may be TRBD1 or TRBD2 (5 bases each). The V end was cut by 9 bases, the J end by 7 bases, with 12 bases between. Germline V gene lookup returns CDR1 SNHLY and CDR2 FYNNEI. The length of the CDR3 is 12 residues. CDR3 nucleotides: TGTGCCAGTACTATGGGGGTCGGGGAGCTGTTTTTT. It translates to CASTMGVGELFF.

The rearrangement uses TRBV2 and TRBJ2-3; 8 bases fit TRBD2. The V segment lost 5 bases and the J segment 2 bases; nucleotides outside the gene matches: 6. The V gene's germline CDR1 is SNHLY and CDR2 FYNNEI. CDR3 length: 15 amino acids. CDR3 DNA: TGTGCCAGCAGTTTGGCGGGAGGCACCACAGATACGCAGTATTTT. The encoded protein is CASSLAGGTTDTQYF.

The rearrangement uses TRBV29-1 and TRBJ2-7; 7 bases map to TRBD1. With V trimmed by 2 bases and J by 6 bases, 7 bases remained unmatched. The CDR3 covers 13 residues. Germline V gene sequence: CDR1 SQVTM, CDR2 ANQGSEA. The DNA for the CDR3 is TGCAGCGTTGAACGTGACAGGGCGGCCGAGCAGTACTTC. Its translation: CSVERDRAAEQYF.

The J gene is TRBJ2-7, the V gene TRBV13; D is possibly TRBD2 (6 bases). CDR1 and CDR2 (germline): PRHDT, FYEKMQ (reference sequence). V shed 5 bases and J shed 5 bases, with 13 bases lying between them. This CDR3 region has 13 residues. The DNA of the CDR3 is TGTGCCAGCAGCCCCCGGGGGTCTGACGAGCAGTACTTC. Its protein product is CASSPRGSDEQYF.

This sequence joins TRBV6-1 and TRBJ2-7; 9 nucleotides align to TRBD1. CDR1 is MNHNS and CDR2 is SASEGT in the germline V gene. After removal of 7 bases from V and 4 bases from J, the junction contained 5 bases not matched to a gene. CDR3 length: 13 amino acids. CDR3 amino acids: CASTGDRGYEQYF. CDR3 DNA sequence: TGTGCCAGCACCGGCGACAGGGGGTACGAGCAGTACTTC.

The chain employs TRBV30 and TRBJ1-1, with D perhaps matching TRBD1 (5 bases). Germline CDR1 GTSNPN, CDR2 SVGIG (reference sequence). The V end was cut by 2 bases, the J end by 4 bases, with 26 bases between. The CDR3 consists of 18 residues. The CDR3 reads CAWSPTRLQGTRGTEAFF. In DNA form, the CDR3 reads TGTGCCTGGAGTCCGACAAGGCTGCAGGGAACCCGAGGCACTGAAGCTTTCTTT.

The V gene is TRBV28, the J gene TRBJ2-3; possible D gene TRBD1, 5 bases. The V and J ends lost 6 bases and 3 bases respectively, with 10 bases between them. This CDR3 contains 13 residues. Germline assignment: CDR1 MDHEN and CDR2 SYDVKM. The CDR3 coding sequence is TGTGCCAGCAGATCCCCAGGGACAGATACGCAGTATTTT. This gives the protein CASRSPGTDTQYF. The full variable domain, rest sourced from reference TRBV28 and TRBJ2-3, is DVKVTQSSRYLVKRTGEKVFLECVQDMDHENMFWYRQDPGLGLRLIYFSYDVKMKEKGDIPEGYSVSREKKERFSLILESASTNQTSMYLCASRSPGTDTQYFGPGTRLTVL.

The chain joins TRBV6-6 to TRBJ2-7; D unclear. Germline CDR1 MNHNY, CDR2 SVGAGI (reference sequence). V lost 6 bases and J 0 bases, leaving 9 bases between the germline ends. This CDR3 has 13 residues. The CDR3 spells CASSHTTSYEQYF. DNA of the CDR3: TGTGCCAGCAGCCATACTACCTCCTACGAGCAGTACTTC.

The chain is built from TRBV28 and TRBJ2-5, with a tentative D call TRBD1 (5 bases). Trimming left V 6 bases short and J 7 bases short, with 15 bases between. The CDR3 consists of 13 residues. Germline CDR1 and CDR2: MDHEN and SYDVKM. CDR3 protein: CASRTQDQRTQYF. As DNA, the CDR3 is TGTGCCAGCAGGACACAGGATCAACGGACCCAGTACTTC. Using reference TRBV28 and TRBJ2-5 for the parts outside the CDR3, the full variable domain is DVKVTQSSRYLVKRTGEKVFLECVQDMDHENMFWYRQDPGLGLRLIYFSYDVKMKEKGDIPEGYSVSREKKERFSLILESASTNQTSMYLCASRTQDQRTQYFGPGTRLLVL.

The gene calls are TRBV5-1 and TRBJ1-1, with TRBD1 as a possible D gene (5 bases). V was clipped by 5 bases and J by 3 bases, with 14 bases between them. The CDR3 runs 14 residues. CDR1 SGHRS and CDR2 YFSETQ come from the germline V gene. CDR3 residues: CASRFGTVDTEAFF. CDR3 sequence (DNA): TGCGCCAGCAGATTTGGGACGGTGGACACTGAAGCTTTCTTT.

The V gene is TRBV5-1, the J gene TRBJ1-1, with a weak D call TRBD1 (5 bases). V shed 4 bases and J shed 1 base, with 14 bases lying between them. The germline gives CDR1 SGHRS, CDR2 YFSETQ. This CDR3 contains 15 residues. CDR3 nucleotides: TGCGCCAGCAGCAAACCGACAGCGCAGAACACTGAAGCTTTCTTT. It is translated as CASSKPTAQNTEAFF.

The V and J genes are TRBV5-1 and TRBJ2-1; TRBD2 aligns across 14 bases. Germline V lookup: CDR1 SGHRS, CDR2 YFSETQ. V lost 4 bases to trimming and J lost 9 bases; unmatched junction nucleotides: 12. The CDR3 totals 17 residues. The CDR3 DNA is TGCGCCAGCAGCCTGACTAGCGGGAGGGCCCGGGTCGGTGAGCAGTTCTTC. Translated: CASSLTSGRARVGEQFF.

The genes are TRBV19 and TRBJ1-1; 9 bases are a match to TRBD1. The germline gives CDR1 LNHDA, CDR2 SQIVND (reference sequence). This CDR3 region has 15 residues. Germline trimming cut 5 bases from V and 0 bases from J; bases unmatched to any gene: 4. This CDR3 is CASSSDRGMNTEAFF. In DNA, the CDR3 is TGTGCCAGTAGTTCCGACAGGGGGATGAACACTGAAGCTTTCTTT.

This clone has more than one count but fewer than ten. This chain links TRBV5-1 with TRBJ2-2, with D perhaps TRBD2 (5 bases). Germline lookup yields CDR1 SGHRS and CDR2 YFSETQ. The CDR3 extends over 14 amino acids. V was pared by 0 bases and J by 4 bases, with 7 bases between. The CDR3 DNA is TGCGCCAGCAGCTTGGCCAGCGGCACCGGGGAGCTGTTTTTT. It is translated as CASSLASGTGELFF.